The 20 T cell receptor beta chains below all came from one sample that was sequenced in a study of neurological immune-mediated disorders. TCRdb analysed the 5' RACE reads with MiXCR anew, one entry per CDR3 protein. The table has over 65,000 distinct CDR3 sequences, around 9.9% seen once. Specimen: PBMCs. The origin of the receptors is a man aged 50 to 60 in good health.

This clonotype has only a few counts. This sequence joins TRBV7-2 and TRBJ2-1; 7 bases are a match to TRBD1. The CDR3 sequence is 13 residues long. Germline CDR1 is SGHTA and CDR2 is FQGNSA. The trim removed 6 bases at V and 7 bases at J, leaving 6 bases unmatched. DNA of the CDR3: TGTGCCAGCAGGGGGACAGCGCGGAATGAGCAGTTCTTC. Its protein is CASRGTARNEQFF.

CDR3 in DNA: TGCAGTGCAGAAGGGGTAAAGAAAGCAGAAGCTTTCTTT. Amino acids: CSAEGVKKAEAFF. V and J are TRBV20-1 and TRBJ1-1, with D possibly TRBD1 on 5 matching bases. This CDR3 is built from 13 residues. Trimming removed 6 bases from V and 8 bases from J, with 19 bases in between. Germline CDR1 and CDR2: DFQATT and SNEGSKA (reference sequence).

In this sample, this clonotype turned up many times. The chain links TRBV20-1 to TRBJ2-7; 9 nucleotides align to TRBD2. V shed 3 bases, J shed 3 bases, and the junction held 12 bases outside the gene matches. The CDR3 runs to 16 residues. The germline gives CDR1 DFQATT, CDR2 SNEGSKA (reference sequence). The CDR3 coding sequence is TGCAGTGCTAGGGCGTCGAGGGCTAGCGGGGTCTACGAGCAGTACTTC. Amino acids: CSARASRASGVYEQYF.

This clonotype was counted many times. The chain employs TRBV5-1 and TRBJ1-1; D is perhaps TRBD1 (6 bases). Trimming cost V 0 bases and J 4 bases, with 16 bases left between them. This CDR3 is built from 16 residues. Germline CDR1 and CDR2: SGHRS and YFSETQ. The CDR3: CASSLDGGAKRTEAFF. The CDR3 nucleotides are TGCGCCAGCAGCTTGGATGGGGGGGCGAAACGCACTGAAGCTTTCTTT.

This clonotype was observed a few times. The CDR3 region is CATSIGRTYRGVSNQPQHF. The CDR3 coding sequence is TGTGCCACCAGCATTGGGCGGACCTATCGAGGGGTTAGCAATCAGCCCCAGCATTTT. This chain joins TRBV15 and TRBJ1-5, with D possibly being TRBD1 (5 bases). The germline V gene encodes CDR1 LNHNV and CDR2 YYDKDF (reference sequence). Trimming took 4 bases from V and 0 from J, leaving 22 bases between them. The CDR3 spans 19 residues.

This clonotype came up many times. The chain recombines TRBV7-2 with TRBJ2-7, with 14 bases aligning to TRBD2. This CDR3 comprises 18 residues. Germline trimming cut 2 bases from V and 5 bases from J; bases unmatched to any gene: 11. CDR1 is SGHTA and CDR2 is FQGNSA in the germline V gene. The CDR3 reads CASSLLTGTSGRNNEQYF. In nucleotides, the CDR3 is TGTGCCAGCAGCTTACTTACCGGGACTAGCGGGAGAAATAACGAGCAGTACTTC. The entire variable domain, with the rest obtained from reference TRBV7-2 and TRBJ2-7, is as follows: GAGVSQSPSNKVTEKGKDVELRCDPISGHTALYWYRQSLGQGLEFLIYFQGNSAPDKSGLPSDRFSAERTGGSVSTLTIQRTQQEDSAVYLCASSLLTGTSGRNNEQYFGPGTRLTVT.

This clonotype has ten or more counts. The chain's CDR3 is CATSRDGTWEQYF. As DNA, the CDR3 is TGTGCCACCAGCAGAGATGGTACGTGGGAGCAGTACTTC. This sequence joins TRBV15 and TRBJ2-7; D is unresolved. The V gene's germline CDR1 is LNHNV and CDR2 YYDKDF (reference sequence). CDR3 length equals 13 residues. Between the trimmed V and J ends, which lost 0 bases and 7 bases, there was a span of 10 bases.

This clonotype was counted at least ten times. The chain combines TRBV6-5 with TRBJ2-1; tentative D call: TRBD1 (6 bases). Germline CDR1 MNHEY, CDR2 SVGAGI. Trimming shortened V by 6 bases and J by 8 bases, and 14 bases separated the two germline ends. CDR3 length: 13 residues. The CDR3 bases are TGTGCCAGCAGACAGACAGGATCCCATGAGCAGTTCTTC. Translating it yields CASRQTGSHEQFF.

This clonotype was counted many times. The rearrangement uses TRBV7-2 and TRBJ2-7; D is perhaps TRBD1 (5 bases). The germline V and J ends were trimmed by 7 bases and 0 bases, with 10 bases remaining between them. CDR3 length: 13 residues. Germline V gives CDR1 SGHTA, CDR2 FQGNSA. As DNA, the CDR3 is TGTGCCAGCAAGGACAAATCCTCCTACGAGCAGTACTTC. Its protein product is CASKDKSSYEQYF.

In this sample, this clonotype turned up many times. The chain combines TRBV9 with TRBJ2-7, with 10 bases lining up with TRBD1. The CDR3 runs 16 residues. Trimming cost V 1 base and J 2 bases; bases outside gene matches: 6. Germline CDR1 and CDR2: SGDLS and YYNGEE. The CDR3 coding sequence is TGTGCCAGCAGCGTACCTCGGGACAGGGGCACCTACGAGCAGTACTTC. Its protein product is CASSVPRDRGTYEQYF. The variable domain in full, completed from reference TRBV9 and TRBJ2-7, reads DSGVTQTPKHLITATGQRVTLRCSPRSGDLSVYWYQQSLDQGLQFLIQYYNGEERAKGNILERFSAQQFPDLHSELNLSSLELGDSALYFCASSVPRDRGTYEQYFGPGTRLTVT.

This clonotype was detected ten times or more. The CDR3 DNA reads as TGCAGCGTCTTCCAAAGGGGTGGCTACGAGCAGTACTTC. It is translated as CSVFQRGGYEQYF. This chain joins TRBV29-1 and TRBJ2-7, with D perhaps matching TRBD1 (5 bases). The CDR3 length is 13 residues. V gave up 6 bases and J gave up 3 bases, with 15 bases separating them. Germline V CDR1 and CDR2: SQVTM, ANQGSEA.

This clonotype was counted ten times or more. The CDR3 region has the DNA TGCAGCGTTGAAGGGGGACAGGGAGAGGAGACCCAGTACTTC. This encodes CSVEGGQGEETQYF. The rearrangement uses TRBV29-1 and TRBJ2-5; 9 bases are shared with TRBD1. CDR1 and CDR2 (germline): SQVTM, ANQGSEA. The trim removed 1 base at V and 5 bases at J, leaving 5 bases unmatched. The CDR3 has 14 residues.

The chain recombines TRBV10-3 with TRBJ2-5; perhaps TRBD2 as D (5 bases). Looked up from germline, CDR1 is ENHRY and CDR2 is SYGVKD. CDR3 size: 12 residues. Trimming left V 8 bases short and J 5 bases short, with 12 bases between. The CDR3: CAIGLARETQYF. The CDR3 coding sequence is TGTGCCATCGGTCTAGCAAGGGAGACCCAGTACTTC.

There are many counts of this clonotype. This chain uses TRBV21-1 with TRBJ2-1; the table's D call, TRBD1, has no DNA check behind it. TRBV21-1 is an annotated pseudogene. The CDR3 extends over 17 amino acids. The CDR3 is CASSKGWLAGADNEQFF. CDR3 bases: TGTGCCAGCAGCAAAGGTTGGTTGGCGGGGGCCGACAATGAGCAGTTCTTC.

This clonotype was seen at least ten times. V gene TRBV6-1 combines with J gene TRBJ2-7; 9 bases line up with TRBD1. V was pared by 6 bases and J by 3 bases, with 9 bases of the junction left unmatched. The CDR3 extends over 15 amino acids. Germline V lookup: CDR1 MNHNS, CDR2 SASEGT. This chain's CDR3 is CASSLADRGSYEQYF. DNA of the CDR3: TGTGCCAGCAGCCTCGCGGACAGGGGTAGCTACGAGCAGTACTTC.

This clonotype came up many times. The rearrangement links TRBV5-6 to TRBJ1-1; D gene uncertain. The germline gives CDR1 SGHDT, CDR2 YYEEEE. Trimming took off 0 bases at V and 1 base at J, with 13 bases between the two ends. This CDR3 has 16 amino acids. As DNA, the CDR3 is TGTGCCAGCAGCTTGGGTCCAGGTCGAACGAACACTGAAGCTTTCTTT. The encoded protein is CASSLGPGRTNTEAFF.

This clonotype was observed once. The chain carries TRBV28 and TRBJ2-1; D may be TRBD1 (6 bases). Germline V CDR1 and CDR2: MDHEN, SYDVKM. The V end was cut by 7 bases, the J end by 5 bases, with 15 bases between. The CDR3 length is 14 residues. CDR3 region: CASILAQGNNEQFF. Written as DNA, the CDR3 is TGTGCCAGCATCCTGGCCCAGGGGAACAATGAGCAGTTCTTC.

This clonotype showed up many times. The genes are TRBV5-4 and TRBJ2-5; D tentatively fits TRBD1 or TRBD2 (5 bases each). V was clipped by 4 bases and J by 4 bases, with 11 bases between them. The CDR3 loop spans 13 amino acids. CDR1 is SGHNT and CDR2 is YYREEE in the germline V gene (reference sequence). For the CDR3, the DNA is TGTGCCAGCAGCCCCTCGGGGCTAGAGACCCAGTACTTC. Translating it yields CASSPSGLETQYF.

The sample holds many counts of this clonotype. The gene calls are TRBV5-1 and TRBJ2-7; a weak D match, TRBD1 (6 bases). Trimming shortened V by 4 bases and J by 7 bases, and 18 bases separated the two germline ends. CDR3 length: 14 amino acids. Germline assignment: CDR1 SGHRS and CDR2 YFSETQ. This CDR3 reads CASSPARGPVEQYF. The CDR3 DNA is TGCGCCAGCAGCCCAGCCAGGGGTCCCGTGGAGCAGTACTTC.

Notes on this clonotype: This could be a read error, since a much larger clone is one nucleotide away. This sequence joins TRBV5-1 and TRBJ1-1; tentative D call: TRBD1 (6 bases). V was cut by 7 bases and J by 0 bases, with 19 bases left in between. There are 16 residues in the CDR3. Germline V gives CDR1 SGHRS, CDR2 YFSETQ. The CDR3 region is CASGNGQLIMNTEAFF. Here the CDR3 DNA reads TGCGCCAGCGGCAACGGACAGTTAATTATGAACACTGAAGCTTTCTTT.